Below are 24 T cell receptor beta chains sequenced from a single sample in a study of shared clonotypes between healthy human individuals. Clones were read by immunoSEQ multiplex PCR, and TCRdb kept only the in-frame ones, dropping some. The table includes 550,000 to 700,000 clones, approximately 73% detected once. The sequenced sample was memory CD4+ T cells sorted from blood. As for subset: CD45RA-negative fraction. These receptors were obtained from a woman aged 25 to 45 in good health.

The chain links TRBV5-1 to TRBJ2-5; either TRBD1 or TRBD2 may fit D (6 bases each). The CDR3 is 13 amino acids. The V and J ends lost 4 bases and 5 bases respectively, with 12 bases between them. Germline V gene sequence: CDR1 SGHRS, CDR2 YFSETQ. The CDR3 DNA reads TGCGCCAGCAGCAGGGGGGAGCGGGAGACCCAGTACTTC. Translation gives CASSRGERETQYF.

V and J are TRBV5-1 and TRBJ1-1; no clear D. The germline V and J ends were trimmed by 0 bases and 1 base, with 13 bases remaining between them. The germline V gene has CDR1 SGHRS and CDR2 YFSETQ. The CDR3 extends over 16 amino acids. CDR3 nucleotide sequence: TGCGCCAGCAGCTTGGTGGCTCGGCAACCGAACACTGAAGCTTTCTTT. This gives the protein CASSLVARQPNTEAFF.

The chain's CDR3 is CASSLIRGLGEQYF. In nucleotides, the CDR3 is TGTGCCAGCAGCTTAATCAGGGGGCTTGGCGAGCAGTACTTC. The chain links TRBV11-2 to TRBJ2-7; 8 bases map to TRBD1. The CDR3 has 14 amino acids. CDR1 is SGHAT, CDR2 FQNNGV, per germline. V was pared by 2 bases and J by 6 bases, with 6 bases of the junction left unmatched.

This chain joins TRBV25-1 and TRBJ2-7; 9 bases map to TRBD1. V shed 4 bases, J shed 4 bases, and the junction held 11 bases outside the gene matches. The CDR3 is 16 residues long. Germline values: CDR1 MGHDK, CDR2 SYGVNS. The DNA of the CDR3 is TGTGCCAGCAGTGGAGGGGGACAGGGAGTTCCTTACGAGCAGTACTTC. This codes for CASSGGGQGVPYEQYF.

This rearrangement joins TRBV4-1 to TRBJ2-7; TRBD2 aligns across 11 bases. The ends lost 6 bases at V and 2 bases at J; junction bases unmatched: 9. From germline, CDR1 is MGHRA and CDR2 YSYEKL. The CDR3 loop spans 16 amino acids. The CDR3 nucleotides read TGCGCCAGCAGATCACTAGCGGGAGAGGGGACCTACGAGCAGTACTTC. Protein: CASRSLAGEGTYEQYF.

Comment on this clone: This clone may be a read error of a much larger clone one base away. The V call is TRBV6-5, the J call TRBJ2-5; D is unresolved. With 5 bases removed from V and 5 bases from J, the gap between germline ends came to 6 bases. This CDR3 region has 11 residues. CDR1 is MNHEY, CDR2 SVGAGI, per germline. CDR3 region: CASSQGETQYF. The DNA of the CDR3 is TGTGCCAGCAGTCAAGGGGAGACCCAGTACTTC.

The chain couples TRBV18 to TRBJ2-2; TRBD2 aligns across 13 bases. The V and J ends lost 3 bases and 1 base, in that order; junction bases with no gene match: 2. This CDR3 spans 17 amino acids. CDR1 and CDR2 from the germline V gene are KGHSH and LQKENI. The CDR3 reads CASSPWTSGRNTGELFF. The CDR3 DNA sequence: TGTGCCAGCTCACCCTGGACTAGCGGGAGGAACACCGGGGAGCTGTTTTTT.

The chain employs TRBV10-1 and TRBJ2-3; 7 positions agree with TRBD2. The CDR3 is 12 amino acids. The V gene's germline CDR1 is WNHNN and CDR2 SYGVQD (reference sequence). After removal of 6 bases from V and 5 bases from J, the junction contained 2 bases not matched to a gene. CDR3 nucleotides: TGCGCCAGCAGCTCTAGCGGAGATACGCAGTATTTT. Its protein is CASSSSGDTQYF.

The genes are TRBV11-3 and TRBJ2-7; 9 bases match TRBD2. The germline V gene has CDR1 SGHNT and CDR2 YENEEA. This CDR3 region has 17 residues. The J segment lost 5 bases and the V segment lost 5 bases, leaving 16 bases of the junction unmatched. CDR3: CASSPRPGLAGFHEQYF. CDR3 DNA: TGTGCCAGCAGCCCTCGACCGGGGCTAGCGGGATTCCACGAGCAGTACTTC.

The V call is TRBV2, the J call TRBJ2-5; perhaps D is TRBD1 or TRBD2 (5 bases each). This CDR3 has 14 amino acids. From germline, CDR1 is SNHLY and CDR2 FYNNEI. V gave up 6 bases and J gave up 3 bases, with 14 bases separating them. CDR3 nucleotide sequence: TGTGCCAGCAGGAGGGACGGCGGTGAAGAGACCCAGTACTTC. This sequence encodes CASRRDGGEETQYF.

The rearrangement links TRBV12-5 to TRBJ1-1; D remains ambiguous. This CDR3 has 14 amino acids. Looked up from germline, CDR1 is LGHNT and CDR2 is FRNRAP. Trimming stripped 6 bases from V and 4 bases from J, with 15 bases between. CDR3 amino acids: CASGTTIGSTEAFF. The CDR3 coding sequence is TGTGCTAGTGGAACTACCATCGGGTCCACTGAAGCTTTCTTT.

The chain couples TRBV10-2 to TRBJ2-7; tentatively, D is TRBD1 (5 bases). The V end was cut by 1 base, the J end by 11 bases, with 18 bases between. Per the germline V gene, CDR1 is WSHSY and CDR2 is SAAADI. The CDR3 consists of 14 residues. CDR3 protein: CASSELSRGGKEYF. CDR3 sequence (DNA): TGCGCCAGCAGTGAGTTGTCTAGGGGTGGGAAGGAGTACTTC.

The chain links TRBV18 to TRBJ2-3; 8 bases map to TRBD2. The CDR3 has 16 amino acids. The J segment lost 4 bases and the V segment lost 3 bases, leaving 9 bases of the junction unmatched. The germline CDR1 and CDR2 sequences are KGHSH and LQKENI. The CDR3 DNA follows: TGTGCCAGCTCACCCGGTGTTAGCGGGATTTCAGATACGCAGTATTTT. It is translated as CASSPGVSGISDTQYF.

V is TRBV7-9 and J is TRBJ2-1; the match to TRBD2 covers 8 bases. This CDR3 is built from 15 residues. J gave up 8 bases and V 1 base, and 7 bases lay outside the gene matches. The germline V gene encodes CDR1 SEHNR and CDR2 FQNEAQ (reference sequence). CDR3 region: CASSLGNSGADEQFF. CDR3 DNA sequence: TGTGCCAGCAGCTTAGGAAATAGCGGGGCGGATGAGCAGTTCTTC. The full variable domain, with the rest looked up from reference TRBV7-9 and TRBJ2-1, is DTGVSQNPRHKITKRGQNVTFRCDPISEHNRLYWYRQTLGQGPEFLTYFQNEAQLEKSRLLSDRFSAERPKGSFSTLEIQRTEQGDSAMYLCASSLGNSGADEQFFGPGTRLTVL.

The genes are TRBV7-9 and TRBJ1-3; D unclear. Germline assignment: CDR1 SEHNR and CDR2 FQNEAQ (reference sequence). This CDR3 has 14 amino acids. With 2 bases removed from V and 2 bases from J, the gap between germline ends came to 7 bases. CDR3 sequence (DNA): TGTGCCAGCAGCTTACCCGGGGCTGGAAACACCATATATTTT. Its translation: CASSLPGAGNTIYF.

Here the CDR3 reads CASSALPGQGGGYTF. CDR3 bases: TGTGCCAGTAGTGCCTTACCGGGACAGGGCGGTGGCTACACCTTC. V and J are TRBV19 and TRBJ1-2; 9 bases line up with TRBD1. After removal of 5 bases from V and 7 bases from J, the junction contained 11 bases not matched to a gene. The CDR3 consists of 15 residues. Looked up from germline, CDR1 is LNHDA and CDR2 is SQIVND (reference sequence).

Note on this clone: Other DNA sequences of this sample code for an identical CDR3. V and J are TRBV10-2 and TRBJ2-4, with D perhaps matching TRBD2 (6 bases). Looked up from germline, CDR1 is WSHSY and CDR2 is SAAADI. The CDR3 spans 15 residues. The V gene lost 3 bases and the J gene lost 0 bases, with 9 bases spanning the gap. CDR3 DNA: TGCGCCAGCAGTGACCGAGCGGGAGCCAAAAACATTCAGTACTTC. This gives the protein CASSDRAGAKNIQYF.

This chain connects TRBV7-9 to TRBJ2-4, with a weak D call TRBD1 (5 bases). The germline V gene encodes CDR1 SEHNR and CDR2 FQNEAQ (reference sequence). This CDR3 is built from 13 residues. Deletions cut 7 bases from V and 1 base from J, with 8 bases between. The CDR3 sequence is CASTSGAKNIQYF. The CDR3 DNA reads TGTGCCAGCACCTCAGGGGCCAAAAACATTCAGTACTTC.

The chain links TRBV6-1 to TRBJ2-1; 9 nucleotides match TRBD2. The ends lost 5 bases at V and 8 bases at J; junction bases unmatched: 10. The CDR3 loop spans 15 amino acids. Per germline, CDR1 MNHNS and CDR2 SASEGT. CDR3 residues: CASSLRAGGPDEQFF. CDR3 bases: TGTGCCAGCAGTCTCCGAGCGGGAGGCCCCGATGAGCAGTTCTTC.

The chain recombines TRBV5-4 with TRBJ2-4; D ambiguous. Trimming took 3 bases from V and 7 from J, leaving 11 bases between them. The length of the CDR3 is 13 residues. CDR1 and CDR2 from the germline V gene are SGHNT and YYREEE (reference sequence). The CDR3 sequence is CASSSTTGNIQYF. The CDR3 DNA reads as TGTGCCAGCAGCTCAACTACCGGGAACATTCAGTACTTC.

CDR3 nucleotide sequence: TGTGCCGTAGGGGGCAGGCTGAGCTCCTACGAGCAGTACTTC. Amino acids: CAVGGRLSSYEQYF. This rearrangement joins TRBV30 to TRBJ2-5; TRBD1 matches at 7 bases. The DNA end is a closer match to TRBJ2-7, so the J assignment may be wrong. CDR3 length equals 14 residues. In germline, CDR1 is GTSNPN, CDR2 SVGIG (reference sequence).

The chain carries TRBV28 and TRBJ2-2; possible D gene TRBD1, 5 bases. The V gene lost 3 bases and the J gene lost 2 bases, with 19 bases spanning the gap. The V gene's germline CDR1 is MDHEN and CDR2 SYDVKM. The CDR3 totals 18 residues. CDR3 in DNA: TGTGCCAGCAGTTTGCCCGTTGCTGGGGCACAAAACACCGGGGAGCTGTTTTTT. Amino acid sequence: CASSLPVAGAQNTGELFF.

The gene calls are TRBV5-1 and TRBJ2-1; 16 bases are shared with TRBD2. CDR1 SGHRS and CDR2 YFSETQ come from the germline V gene. The CDR3 sequence is 19 residues long. V dropped 3 bases and J dropped 8; count of bases not matched to a gene: 14. The DNA of the CDR3 is TGCGCCAGCAGCTCACTTATTCCGGGACTAGCGGGAGGGATTCATGAGCAGTTCTTC. As protein: CASSSLIPGLAGGIHEQFF.

V is TRBV6-5 and J is TRBJ2-7; 11 nucleotides align to TRBD2. This CDR3 has 14 amino acids. V was pared by 7 bases and J by 7 bases, with 9 bases of the junction left unmatched. Germline V gene sequence: CDR1 MNHEY, CDR2 SVGAGI. CDR3 bases: TGTGCCAGCACAAGAGTAGCGGGAGGGTTTGAGCAGTACTTC. Protein product: CASTRVAGGFEQYF.